Presented here are 5 T cell receptor beta chains from one specimen sequenced in a study of metastatic and nonmetastatic thyroid tumors. Every patient underwent thyroid surgery untreated. TCRdb re-called clones via MiXCR from the PCR reads. The sample lists about 82,000 clones; about an eighth were seen once. The sequenced material came from tumor tissue. The receptors come from a female donor with papillary thyroid cancer or a benign thyroid nodule (not recorded which). Some clones in this sample may be carry-over from other donors' samples.

This clone was recorded many times. The CDR3 DNA is TGTGCCTGGAGTCAAGTCGGGGGGATCAATCAGCCCCAGCATTTT. It codes for CAWSQVGGINQPQHF. The chain has TRBV30 and TRBJ1-5; D is perhaps TRBD1 (5 bases). This CDR3 has 15 residues. Germline V gene sequence: CDR1 GTSNPN, CDR2 SVGIG (reference sequence). V was clipped by 2 bases and J by 3 bases, with 14 bases between them.

This clone was counted at least ten times. The chain recombines TRBV5-6 with TRBJ2-7, with D perhaps matching TRBD2 (5 bases). Germline CDR1 and CDR2: SGHDT and YYEEEE. The CDR3 runs to 14 residues. V dropped 0 bases and J dropped 2 bases, with 9 bases sitting between them. In DNA, the CDR3 is TGTGCCAGCAGCTTGGTAGGGAGAGCCTACGAGCAGTACTTC. Translation: CASSLVGRAYEQYF.

The sample holds a few counts of this clone. Just one base apart from a much larger clone, this may be a read error. V is TRBV25-1 and J is TRBJ2-7; 9 bases match TRBD2. V shed 8 bases, J shed 7 bases, and the junction held 3 bases outside the gene matches. This CDR3 region has 11 residues. CDR1 and CDR2 from the germline V gene are MGHDK and SYGVNS. Here the CDR3 DNA reads TGTGCCAGCGTCCTAGCGGGGGAGCAGTACTTC. Residues: CASVLAGEQYF.

The chain recombines TRBV28 with TRBJ1-5; no clear D. The CDR3 extends over 10 amino acids. Deletions cut 9 bases from V and 4 bases from J, with 4 bases between. CDR1 MDHEN and CDR2 SYDVKM come from the germline V gene. The CDR3 DNA sequence: TGTGCCAGGGTGAATCAGCCCCAGCATTTT. The encoded protein is CARVNQPQHF.

In its sample, this clone was seen many times. The rearrangement uses TRBV5-1 and TRBJ2-1; TRBD2 agrees at 13 bases. CDR3 length: 16 amino acids. Per germline, CDR1 SGHRS and CDR2 YFSETQ. V was pared by 3 bases and J by 9 bases, with 9 bases of the junction left unmatched. The CDR3 sequence is CASSWGLAGLSGEQFF. CDR3 in DNA: TGCGCCAGCAGCTGGGGACTAGCGGGACTTTCGGGTGAGCAGTTCTTC.